The 15 T cell receptor beta chains listed next were all sequenced from one sample in a study of blood T cell repertoires in COVID-19. TCRdb keeps only in-frame clones here, not all; method: immunoSEQ multiplex PCR. The table lists roughly 40,000 clones, around 87% of them singletons. Specimen: peripheral blood. All receptors derive from a man aged 50-60 years in a cohort sampled during active COVID-19.

The chain joins TRBV4-3 to TRBJ2-1; 15 bases are a match to TRBD2. Germline V CDR1 and CDR2: LGHNA, YSLEER. V dropped 6 bases and J dropped 4; count of bases not matched to a gene: 7. This CDR3 is 17 amino acids long. The DNA for the CDR3 is TGCGCCAGCAGTCGGACTAGCGGGGGGGCCGGTTACAATGAGCAGTTCTTC. It is translated as CASSRTSGGAGYNEQFF.

The V gene is TRBV11-2, the J gene TRBJ2-3; 9 nucleotides agree with TRBD2. V trimming: 0 bases; J trimming: 3 bases; junction bases outside the gene matches: 7. The CDR3 sequence is 17 residues long. The germline CDR1 and CDR2 sequences are SGHAT and FQNNGV. The CDR3 is CASSLDHSGRTTDTQYF. In DNA form, the CDR3 reads TGTGCCAGCAGCTTAGATCATAGCGGGAGAACGACAGATACGCAGTATTTT.

This clone was observed once. The chain recombines TRBV4-3 with TRBJ2-2; D may be TRBD2 (5 bases). Trimming cost V 1 base and J 3 bases, with 9 bases left between them. Germline-derived CDR1 and CDR2 are LGHNA and YSLEER. There are 15 residues in the CDR3. CDR3 in amino acids: CASSQVARDTGELFF. The CDR3 DNA is TGCGCCAGCAGCCAAGTGGCGCGGGACACCGGGGAGCTGTTTTTT.

As regards this clone: One end of the junction is discordant with germline, which a read error may explain. The V call is TRBV7-3, the J call TRBJ2-1, with 8 bases that match TRBD2. The CDR3 length is 13 residues. The germline V gene has CDR1 SGHTA and CDR2 FQGTGA. The chain's CDR3 is CASSLDPGTSALF. The DNA for the CDR3 is TGTGCCAGCAGCTTAGACCCCGGGACTAGTGCCCTCTTC.

V is TRBV6-5 and J is TRBJ2-1; no reliable D call. The V end was cut by 0 bases, the J end by 7 bases, with 7 bases between. This CDR3 is 13 amino acids long. Germline-derived CDR1 and CDR2 are MNHEY and SVGAGI. CDR3 in amino acids: CASSYSRGNEQFF. CDR3 nucleotides: TGTGCCAGCAGTTACTCGAGAGGTAATGAGCAGTTCTTC.

V is TRBV2 and J is TRBJ2-1; 9 nucleotides match TRBD1. Germline CDR1 is SNHLY and CDR2 is FYNNEI. This CDR3 region has 15 residues. Losses at the gene ends were 3 bases for V and 2 bases for J; bases not matched to a gene: 2. CDR3 bases: TGTGCCAGCAGTGATGGGACAGGGCCCTACAATGAGCAGTTCTTC. Translation gives CASSDGTGPYNEQFF.

The chain combines TRBV9 with TRBJ2-7, with D possibly TRBD2 on 6 matching bases. The CDR3 runs to 14 residues. The V end was cut by 4 bases, the J end by 0 bases, with 11 bases between. From germline, CDR1 is SGDLS and CDR2 YYNGEE. DNA of the CDR3: TGTGCCAGCAGCTTAGCGGACACCTCCTACGAGCAGTACTTC. As protein: CASSLADTSYEQYF.

The chain links TRBV19 to TRBJ2-7; D call uncertain. This CDR3 comprises 14 residues. Trimming pared 5 bases from V and 0 bases from J, leaving 11 bases between. Germline CDR1 reads LNHDA; CDR2 reads SQIVND (reference sequence). The DNA for the CDR3 is TGTGCCAGTAGTCCAGACTTTAGCTCCTACGAGCAGTACTTC. Amino acid sequence: CASSPDFSSYEQYF. The whole variable domain, filled in from reference TRBV19 and TRBJ2-7, reads DGGITQSPKYLFRKEGQNVTLSCEQNLNHDAMYWYRQDPGQGLRLIYYSQIVNDFQKGDIAEGYSVSREKKESFPLTVTSAQKNPTAFYLCASSPDFSSYEQYFGPGTRLTVT.

The chain uses TRBV6-6 and TRBJ1-6; 8 positions agree with TRBD1. The CDR3 runs 9 residues. Germline lookup yields CDR1 MNHNY and CDR2 SVGAGI (reference sequence). V trimming: 9 bases; J trimming: 17 bases; junction bases outside the gene matches: 3. The CDR3 loop is CASRQGIHF. DNA of the CDR3: TGTGCCAGTAGACAGGGGATCCACTTT.

The chain combines TRBV9 with TRBJ2-1; TRBD2 matches at 9 bases. The CDR3 totals 15 residues. Germline loops: CDR1 SGDLS, CDR2 YYNGEE. The J segment lost 6 bases and the V segment lost 4 bases, leaving 8 bases of the junction unmatched. The CDR3 reads CASSPSGTSFNEQFF. The DNA for the CDR3 is TGTGCCAGCAGCCCCTCCGGGACTAGCTTCAATGAGCAGTTCTTC.

The CDR3 spells CASSLQGAQQYF. As DNA, the CDR3 is TGTGCCAGCAGCTTACAGGGGGCCCAGCAGTACTTC. The rearrangement joins TRBV7-2 to TRBJ2-7; 8 bases match TRBD1. Germline CDR1 SGHTA, CDR2 FQGNSA. The length of the CDR3 is 12 residues. The V segment lost 2 bases and the J segment 8 bases; nucleotides outside the gene matches: 2.

This clone was seen just once. The rearrangement uses TRBV2 and TRBJ1-2, with D tentatively TRBD1 (5 bases). Germline V CDR1 and CDR2: SNHLY, FYNNEI. V was shortened by 4 bases and J by 0 bases, with 18 bases between the two germline ends. The CDR3 has 17 amino acids. CDR3 sequence (DNA): TGTGCCAGCAGTGGGCGGGGGGGACCGGTTTCTAACTATGGCTACACCTTC. The encoded protein is CASSGRGGPVSNYGYTF.

The chain combines TRBV15 with TRBJ2-3; 9 bases agree with TRBD2. This CDR3 contains 16 residues. Per the germline V gene, CDR1 is LNHNV and CDR2 is YYDKDF (reference sequence). With V trimmed by 1 base and J by 3 bases, 5 bases remained unmatched. The CDR3, as DNA: TGTGCCACCAGCAGAGGGGGTAGCGGGGGTACAGATACGCAGTATTTT. This gives the protein CATSRGGSGGTDTQYF.

This chain links TRBV11-2 with TRBJ2-2; TRBD1 matches 7 bases. CDR1 and CDR2 from the germline V gene are SGHAT and FQNNGV. V shed 7 bases and J 7 bases; nucleotides not matched to a gene: 24. The CDR3 consists of 19 residues. DNA for the CDR3: TGTGCCAGCACCATAGGGGCCCCTTGGGGGACAGAGGTTAGCGGGGAGCTGTTTTTT. Translating it yields CASTIGAPWGTEVSGELFF.

In its sample, this clone was seen once. J is TRBJ1-2 and V is TRBV19; D unresolved. This CDR3 is 15 amino acids long. Germline V CDR1 and CDR2: LNHDA, SQIVND (reference sequence). V lost 2 bases, J lost 2 bases, and 12 bases lay in between. CDR3 bases: TGTGCCAGTAGTATACCCTCTCCGGTAAACTATGGCTACACCTTC. Protein sequence: CASSIPSPVNYGYTF.